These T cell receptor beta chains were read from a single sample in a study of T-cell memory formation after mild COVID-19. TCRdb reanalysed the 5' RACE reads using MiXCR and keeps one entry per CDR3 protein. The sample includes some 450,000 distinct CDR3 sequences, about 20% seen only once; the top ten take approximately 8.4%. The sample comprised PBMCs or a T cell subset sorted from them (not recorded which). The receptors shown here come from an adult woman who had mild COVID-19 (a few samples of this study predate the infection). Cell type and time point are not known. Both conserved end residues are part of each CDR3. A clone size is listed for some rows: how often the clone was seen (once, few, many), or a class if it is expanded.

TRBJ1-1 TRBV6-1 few CASSAILNTEAFF
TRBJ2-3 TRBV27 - CASSYLAGGWTDTQYF
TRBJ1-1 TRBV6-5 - CASRVQTGGTGTEAFF
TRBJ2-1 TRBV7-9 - CASSSTVTFNEQFF
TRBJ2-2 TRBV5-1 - CASSLTLINTGELFF
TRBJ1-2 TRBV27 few CASRTGYNYGYTF
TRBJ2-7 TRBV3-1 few CASSQGWQGTYEQYF
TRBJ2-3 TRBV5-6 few CASSLIPGREGADTQYF
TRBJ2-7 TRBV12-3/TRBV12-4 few CASNRGLVDEQYF
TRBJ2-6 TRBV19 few CASTDRGQSGANVLTF
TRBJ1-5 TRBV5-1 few CASSLGSSNQPQHF
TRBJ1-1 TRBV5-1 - CASSTIATGASTEAFF
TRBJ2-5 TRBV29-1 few CSVEPLSGGRETQYF
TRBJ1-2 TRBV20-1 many CSARERGANYGYTF
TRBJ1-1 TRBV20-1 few CSARGDSLNTEAFF
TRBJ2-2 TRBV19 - CASSSYPRQGGTGELFF
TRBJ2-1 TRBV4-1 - CASSQDRLAGGHNEQFF
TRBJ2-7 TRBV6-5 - CASSFGAASEQYF
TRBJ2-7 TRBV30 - CAWSLGGNEQYF
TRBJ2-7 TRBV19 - CASSPVAGGLPFSYEQYF
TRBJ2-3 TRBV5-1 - CASSPRGDFPDTQYF
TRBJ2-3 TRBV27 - CASSSPLTSGSTDTQYF
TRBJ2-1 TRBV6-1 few CASSSRTGTWGEQFF
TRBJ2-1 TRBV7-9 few CASSSWTMSHSNEQFF
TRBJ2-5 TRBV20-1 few CSARDPMVGTQYF